This T cell receptor beta chain was identified during a study of OX40 agonist ivuxolimab in advanced cancers. V gave up 0 bases and J gave up 10 bases; unmatched junction bases: 9. Germline CDR1 LGHNA, CDR2 YSLEER. The length of the CDR3 is 14 residues. Assay: immunoSEQ multiplex PCR; the TCRdb copy retains only in-frame clones and omits some. The data contain tens of thousands of clones, over 75% of them singletons. Patients with autoimmune history or systemic immunosuppression were excluded. This TCR came from an adult with an advanced solid tumor such as melanoma, head and neck, liver or kidney cancer. V and J are TRBV4-3 and TRBJ2-7; 7 bases are a match to TRBD2. The sequenced sample was CD4+ or CD8+ T cells sorted from blood, obtained in a trial of the OX40 agonist ivuxolimab. The CDR3 DNA is TGCGCCAGCAGCCAAGAACGGACTAGTAGGAACCAGTACTTC. Its protein product is CASSQERTSRNQYF.